This entry describes one T cell receptor (beta chain). The antigen remains unidentified. Germline is not matched at one junction end, which may reflect a read error. The TCR beta cDNA libraries contained unique molecular identifiers. TCRdb processed the PCR reads anew with MiXCR; each CDR3 protein has one entry. This repertoire shows fewer than 850,000 distinct CDR3 sequences, more than 45% found once; its top ten account for 4.9%. These data belong to a study of post-analysis software for immune sequencing data. Study findings and constraints: In patients, about 5 TRBV segments were more frequent than in controls, with TRBV5-6, TRBV5-1 and TRBV20-1 among them. The F measure placed samples prepared in the same batch into strongly shared clusters.

The CDR3 extends over 15 amino acids. This chain connects TRBV12-3 or TRBV12-4 to TRBJ1-5; D not certain. The sequenced material came from blood. The sequence was collected from a girl aged 5 to 17 with multiple sclerosis. CDR3 region: CASSWGQTSSQPQHF. The CDR3 DNA reads as TGTGCCAGCAGTTGGGGTCAGACAAGCAGTCAGCCCCAGCATTTT.